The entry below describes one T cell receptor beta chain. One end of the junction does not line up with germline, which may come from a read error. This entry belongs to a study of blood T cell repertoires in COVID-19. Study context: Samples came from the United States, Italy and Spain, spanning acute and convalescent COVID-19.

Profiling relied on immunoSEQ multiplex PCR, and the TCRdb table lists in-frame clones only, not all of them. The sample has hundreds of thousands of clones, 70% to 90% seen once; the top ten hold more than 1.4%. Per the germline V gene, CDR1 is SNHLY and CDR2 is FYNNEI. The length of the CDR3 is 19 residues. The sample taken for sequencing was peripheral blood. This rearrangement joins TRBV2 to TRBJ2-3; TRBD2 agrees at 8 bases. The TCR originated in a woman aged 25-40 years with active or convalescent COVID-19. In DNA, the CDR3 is TGTGCCAGCAGCGAAGGAAGAGGACTGAGCGGGAGTGTGACAGATACGCAGTATTTT. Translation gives CASSEGRGLSGSVTDTQYF. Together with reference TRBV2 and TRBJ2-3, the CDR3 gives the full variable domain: EPEVTQTPSHQVTQMGQEVILRCVPISNHLYFYWYRQILGQKVEFLVSFYNNEISEKSEIFDDQFSVERPDGSNFTLKIRSTKLEDSAMYFCASSEGRGLSGSVTDTQYFGPGTRLTVL.